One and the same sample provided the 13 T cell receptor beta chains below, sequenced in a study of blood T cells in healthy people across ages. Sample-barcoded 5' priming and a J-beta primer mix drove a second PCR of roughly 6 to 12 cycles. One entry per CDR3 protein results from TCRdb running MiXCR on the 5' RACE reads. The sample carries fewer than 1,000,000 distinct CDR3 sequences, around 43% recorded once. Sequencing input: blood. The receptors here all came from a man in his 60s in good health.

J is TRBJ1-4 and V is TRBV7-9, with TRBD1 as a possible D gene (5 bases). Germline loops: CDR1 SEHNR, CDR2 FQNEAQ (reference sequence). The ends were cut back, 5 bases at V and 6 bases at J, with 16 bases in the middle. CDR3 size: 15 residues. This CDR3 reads CASSQKQGTDEKLFF. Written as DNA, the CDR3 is TGTGCCAGCAGCCAGAAGCAGGGTACTGATGAAAAACTGTTTTTT.

CDR3 protein: CASSLSTGSGYTF. For the CDR3, the DNA is TGTGCCAGCAGCTTATCTACAGGGAGTGGCTACACCTTC. The V call is TRBV7-3, the J call TRBJ1-2, with TRBD1 as a possible D gene (6 bases). CDR3 length equals 13 residues. CDR1 is SGHTA and CDR2 is FQGTGA in the germline V gene. Trimming took 2 bases from V and 7 from J, leaving 11 bases between them.

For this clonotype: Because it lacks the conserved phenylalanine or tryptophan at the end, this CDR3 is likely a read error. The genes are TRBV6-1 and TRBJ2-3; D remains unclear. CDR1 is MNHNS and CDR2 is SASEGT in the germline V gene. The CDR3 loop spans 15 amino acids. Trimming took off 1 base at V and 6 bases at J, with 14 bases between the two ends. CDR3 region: CASSEGSYLADTQYI. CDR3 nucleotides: TGTGCCAGCAGTGAAGGATCCTACCTCGCGGATACGCAGTATATT.

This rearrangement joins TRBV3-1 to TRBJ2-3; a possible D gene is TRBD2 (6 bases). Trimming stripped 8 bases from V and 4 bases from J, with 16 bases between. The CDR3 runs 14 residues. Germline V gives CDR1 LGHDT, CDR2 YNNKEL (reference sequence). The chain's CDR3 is CASRLGSLADTQYF. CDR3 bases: TGTGCCAGCCGACTCGGGAGCTTGGCAGATACGCAGTATTTT.

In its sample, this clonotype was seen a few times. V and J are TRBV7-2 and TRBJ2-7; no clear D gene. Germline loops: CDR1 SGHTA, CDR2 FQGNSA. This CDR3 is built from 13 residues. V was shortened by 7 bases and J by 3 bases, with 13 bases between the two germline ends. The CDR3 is CASTSAINYEQYF. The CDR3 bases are TGTGCCAGCACTTCGGCTATTAACTACGAGCAGTACTTC.

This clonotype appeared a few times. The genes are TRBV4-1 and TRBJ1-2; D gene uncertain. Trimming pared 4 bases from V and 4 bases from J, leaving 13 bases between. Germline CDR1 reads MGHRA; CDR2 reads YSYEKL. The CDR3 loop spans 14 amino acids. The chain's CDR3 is CASSPRSGTYGYTF. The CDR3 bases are TGCGCCAGCAGCCCTAGGTCAGGTACCTATGGCTACACCTTC.

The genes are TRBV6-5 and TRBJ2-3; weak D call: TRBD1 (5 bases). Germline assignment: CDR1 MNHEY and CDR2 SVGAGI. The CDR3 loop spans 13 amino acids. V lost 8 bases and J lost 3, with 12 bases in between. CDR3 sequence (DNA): TGTGCCAGCGTTGAAAGGGGAACAGATACGCAGTATTTT. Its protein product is CASVERGTDTQYF.

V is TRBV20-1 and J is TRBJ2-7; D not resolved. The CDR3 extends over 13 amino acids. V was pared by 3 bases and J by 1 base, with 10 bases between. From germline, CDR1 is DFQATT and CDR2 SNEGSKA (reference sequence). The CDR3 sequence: CSARGKLSYEQYF. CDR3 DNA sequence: TGCAGTGCTAGGGGCAAGCTGTCCTACGAGCAGTACTTC.

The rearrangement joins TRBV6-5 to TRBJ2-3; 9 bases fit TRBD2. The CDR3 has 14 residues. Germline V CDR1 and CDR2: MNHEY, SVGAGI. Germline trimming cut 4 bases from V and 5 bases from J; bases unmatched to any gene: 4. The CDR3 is CASSSGTSLDTQYF. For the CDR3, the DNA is TGTGCCAGCAGTTCCGGGACTAGCCTAGATACGCAGTATTTT.

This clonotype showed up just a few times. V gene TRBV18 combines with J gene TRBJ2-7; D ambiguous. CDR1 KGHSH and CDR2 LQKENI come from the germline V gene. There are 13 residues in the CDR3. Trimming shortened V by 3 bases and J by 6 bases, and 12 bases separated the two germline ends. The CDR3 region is CASSPSPRVEQYF. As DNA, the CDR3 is TGTGCCAGCTCACCCAGTCCTCGGGTCGAGCAGTACTTC.

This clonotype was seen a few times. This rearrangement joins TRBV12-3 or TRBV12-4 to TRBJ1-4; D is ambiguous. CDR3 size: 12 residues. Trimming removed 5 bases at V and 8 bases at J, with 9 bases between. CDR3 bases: TGTGCCAGCAGTCCGGAGAGGGAAAAACTGTTTTTT. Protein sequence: CASSPEREKLFF.

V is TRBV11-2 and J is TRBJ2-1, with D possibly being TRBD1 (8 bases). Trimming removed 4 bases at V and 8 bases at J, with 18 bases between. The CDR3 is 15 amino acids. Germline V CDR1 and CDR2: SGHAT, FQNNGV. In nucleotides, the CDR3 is TGTGCCAGCAGCTGGGGGGGCAGGGGGCGCGATGAGCAGTTCTTC. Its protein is CASSWGGRGRDEQFF.

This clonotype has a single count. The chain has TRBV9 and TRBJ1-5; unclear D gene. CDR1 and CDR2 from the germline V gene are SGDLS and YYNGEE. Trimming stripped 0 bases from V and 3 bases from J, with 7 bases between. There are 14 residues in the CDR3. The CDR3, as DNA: TGTGCCAGCAGCGTAGAGGGAACCAATCAGCCCCAGCATTTT. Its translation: CASSVEGTNQPQHF. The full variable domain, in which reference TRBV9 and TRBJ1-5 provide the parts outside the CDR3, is DSGVTQTPKHLITATGQRVTLRCSPRSGDLSVYWYQQSLDQGLQFLIQYYNGEERAKGNILERFSAQQFPDLHSELNLSSLELGDSALYFCASSVEGTNQPQHFGDGTRLSIL.